This passage covers 25 T cell receptor beta chains from one sample sequenced in a study of shared clonotypes between healthy human individuals. Method: immunoSEQ multiplex PCR; TCRdb's copy keeps in-frame clones and lacks some. Altogether around 2.3 million clones are present, 95% being singletons, with the ten largest covering about 0.13%. Sequenced: naive CD4+ T cells sorted from blood. The subset is: CD45RA+ positively selected. These TCRs come from a man aged 18-30 years in good health.

The chain recombines TRBV28 with TRBJ2-3; TRBD2 matches at 7 bases. After removal of 3 bases from V and 3 bases from J, the junction contained 12 bases not matched to a gene. In germline, CDR1 is MDHEN, CDR2 SYDVKM. The CDR3 has 17 residues. In nucleotides, the CDR3 is TGTGCCAGCAGTTTCTCCTTTGGGGGGAGGGGTACAGATACGCAGTATTTT. The encoded protein is CASSFSFGGRGTDTQYF. The full variable domain, completed using reference TRBV28 and TRBJ2-3, is DVKVTQSSRYLVKRTGEKVFLECVQDMDHENMFWYRQDPGLGLRLIYFSYDVKMKEKGDIPEGYSVSREKKERFSLILESASTNQTSMYLCASSFSFGGRGTDTQYFGPGTRLTVL.

This clone appeared once. The chain uses TRBV9 and TRBJ1-2; D is possibly TRBD1 (5 bases). Per germline, CDR1 SGDLS and CDR2 YYNGEE. V gave up 3 bases and J gave up 4 bases, with 19 bases separating them. This CDR3 is 16 amino acids long. CDR3 nucleotide sequence: TGTGCCAGCAGCGAGGGACTCTCTAGGGGCCTCTATGGCTACACCTTC. Protein: CASSEGLSRGLYGYTF.

The rearrangement joins TRBV6-5 to TRBJ2-7; D not resolved. Germline V gene sequence: CDR1 MNHEY, CDR2 SVGAGI. The V end lost 2 bases, the J end lost 3 bases, and 14 bases lay between the germline ends. This CDR3 is built from 15 residues. The CDR3 DNA reads TGTGCCAGCAGTTACAACGGCAGATCCCACTACGAGCAGTACTTC. It encodes CASSYNGRSHYEQYF.

This clone came up once. This rearrangement joins TRBV5-1 to TRBJ2-7; D not resolved. This CDR3 spans 15 amino acids. Trimming pared 0 bases from V and 0 bases from J, leaving 10 bases between. Germline CDR1 SGHRS, CDR2 YFSETQ. In DNA form, the CDR3 reads TGCGCCAGCAGCTTGGTCGGCCGCAGCTCCTACGAGCAGTACTTC. Translated, it gives CASSLVGRSSYEQYF.

The gene calls are TRBV5-1 and TRBJ2-7; no firm D call. CDR3 length: 15 residues. Trimming shortened V by 0 bases and J by 0 bases, and 10 bases separated the two germline ends. Germline loops: CDR1 SGHRS, CDR2 YFSETQ. The CDR3 nucleotides are TGCGCCAGCAGCTTGGAGCCGGATAGCTCCTACGAGCAGTACTTC. Translated, it gives CASSLEPDSSYEQYF.

The CDR3 region has the DNA TGCGCCAGCAGCCGAGGGGAGGGGATGAACACTGAAGCTTTCTTT. Protein sequence: CASSRGEGMNTEAFF. This sequence joins TRBV5-1 and TRBJ1-1; tentative D call: TRBD1 (5 bases). Trimming removed 4 bases at V and 0 bases at J, with 13 bases between. The CDR3 consists of 15 residues. From germline, CDR1 is SGHRS and CDR2 YFSETQ.

This clone was counted only a few times. The chain carries TRBV5-4 and TRBJ2-3; 9 bases agree with TRBD2. CDR1 is SGHNT and CDR2 is YYREEE in the germline V gene (reference sequence). The CDR3 totals 17 residues. J lost 3 bases, V lost 7 bases, and 15 bases had no gene match. The CDR3: CASHPPAGGLYTDTQYF. The CDR3, as DNA: TGTGCCAGCCACCCCCCAGCGGGAGGTTTGTATACAGATACGCAGTATTTT.

V and J are TRBV5-1 and TRBJ2-7; D possibly uses TRBD1 or TRBD2 (6 bases each). The CDR3 is 15 amino acids. CDR1 SGHRS and CDR2 YFSETQ come from the germline V gene. Trimming shortened V by 9 bases and J by 3 bases, and 22 bases separated the two germline ends. CDR3 sequence reads: CATKPRGGRLYEQYF. The CDR3 DNA reads TGCGCCACAAAACCCAGGGGAGGTCGCCTCTACGAGCAGTACTTC.

The V gene is TRBV7-2, the J gene TRBJ2-3; D may be TRBD2 (6 bases). The CDR3 has 15 amino acids. From germline, CDR1 is SGHTA and CDR2 FQGNSA. V was cut by 6 bases and J by 0 bases, with 13 bases left in between. The CDR3 sequence is CASSIQRASTDTQYF. CDR3 bases: TGTGCCAGCAGTATCCAGCGGGCTAGCACAGATACGCAGTATTTT.

This clone showed up just a few times. The V and J genes are TRBV7-9 and TRBJ2-2; 8 bases agree with TRBD2. V was pared by 0 bases and J by 0 bases, with 0 bases of the junction left unmatched. CDR3 length: 16 amino acids. Germline values: CDR1 SEHNR, CDR2 FQNEAQ (reference sequence). In DNA, the CDR3 is TGTGCCAGCAGCTTAGCTAGCGGGGCGAACACCGGGGAGCTGTTTTTT. Translated, it gives CASSLASGANTGELFF.

V and J are TRBV6-1 and TRBJ1-2; 8 bases match TRBD1. V gave up 3 bases and J gave up 2 bases; unmatched junction bases: 17. This CDR3 is 19 amino acids long. Germline V CDR1 and CDR2: MNHNS, SASEGT. The CDR3 DNA is TGTGCCAGCAGTGACCCGACAGGGGTATTTGAGTGGGGGAACTATGGCTACACCTTC. It encodes CASSDPTGVFEWGNYGYTF.

V and J are TRBV11-2 and TRBJ1-5, with D maybe TRBD1 (5 bases). The CDR3 totals 16 residues. Per germline, CDR1 SGHAT and CDR2 FQNNGV. The germline V and J ends were trimmed by 0 bases and 4 bases, with 13 bases remaining between them. CDR3 DNA sequence: TGTGCCAGCAGCTTAGAGCAGGGAGTGAGGAATCAGCCCCAGCATTTT. It yields the protein CASSLEQGVRNQPQHF.

V is TRBV6-6 and J is TRBJ2-1; D unresolved. Trimming removed 2 bases from V and 0 bases from J, with 8 bases in between. CDR3 length: 15 residues. The germline gives CDR1 MNHNY, CDR2 SVGAGI (reference sequence). CDR3 amino acids: CASSYGVGSYNEQFF. In DNA, the CDR3 is TGTGCCAGCAGTTACGGCGTGGGCTCCTACAATGAGCAGTTCTTC.

The rearrangement joins TRBV6-5 to TRBJ1-4; 11 bases line up with TRBD1. The germline CDR1 and CDR2 sequences are MNHEY and SVGAGI. J lost 8 bases, V lost 6 bases, and 8 bases had no gene match. The CDR3 loop spans 15 amino acids. The CDR3 region is CASRNPRTGGEKLFF. In nucleotides, the CDR3 is TGTGCCAGCAGGAATCCACGGACAGGGGGCGAAAAACTGTTTTTT.

This chain joins TRBV23-1 and TRBJ1-5; perhaps TRBD1 as D (5 bases). TRBV23-1 belongs to the ORF category, with a function that is uncertain. The CDR3 loop spans 15 amino acids. V was clipped by 4 bases and J by 0 bases, with 10 bases between them. For the CDR3, the DNA is TGCGCCAGCAGTCCGCAGACAGATAGCAATCAGCCCCAGCATTTT. This sequence encodes CASSPQTDSNQPQHF.

This sequence joins TRBV6-4 and TRBJ2-2; D possibly corresponds to TRBD2 (6 bases). The CDR3 consists of 18 residues. The germline CDR1 and CDR2 sequences are MRHNA and SNTAGT. V gave up 3 bases and J gave up 0 bases, with 17 bases separating them. The CDR3 DNA sequence: TGTGCCAGCAGTGAAGCAATTTGGGGGGACGCGAACACCGGGGAGCTGTTTTTT. Translated, it gives CASSEAIWGDANTGELFF.

The chain couples TRBV18 to TRBJ1-2, with TRBD1 identical over 8 bases. CDR3 length: 16 residues. The V and J ends lost 5 bases and 0 bases, in that order; junction bases with no gene match: 8. The V gene's germline CDR1 is KGHSH and CDR2 LQKENI. The CDR3 loop reads CASSYGQGDANYGYTF. As DNA, the CDR3 is TGTGCCAGCTCATACGGACAGGGTGACGCTAACTATGGCTACACCTTC.

This chain links TRBV27 with TRBJ2-1, with TRBD1 matching 8 bases. Germline CDR1 is MNHEY and CDR2 is SMNVEV (reference sequence). V lost 5 bases to trimming and J lost 8 bases; unmatched junction nucleotides: 8. There are 14 residues in the CDR3. The CDR3 DNA sequence: TGTGCCAGCAGTATAAAGGACAGGGTCCATGAGCAGTTCTTC. It specifies CASSIKDRVHEQFF.

On this clone itself: This sample also contains other DNA sequences that code for the same CDR3. The chain couples TRBV30 to TRBJ2-1, with D maybe TRBD1 (6 bases). This CDR3 spans 15 amino acids. V was trimmed by 0 bases and J by 0 bases, leaving 9 bases between them. Per the germline V gene, CDR1 is GTSNPN and CDR2 is SVGIG (reference sequence). DNA for the CDR3: TGTGCCTGGAGTGTACGCAGGGGCTCCTACAATGAGCAGTTCTTC. It yields the protein CAWSVRRGSYNEQFF.

The chain is built from TRBV7-2 and TRBJ2-3; 10 bases line up with TRBD2. The CDR3 has 17 amino acids. Looked up from germline, CDR1 is SGHTA and CDR2 is FQGNSA. The J segment lost 4 bases and the V segment lost 2 bases, leaving 9 bases of the junction unmatched. The CDR3 protein is CASSLSLLAGYPDTQYF. CDR3 bases: TGTGCCAGCAGCTTATCGCTACTAGCGGGGTACCCAGATACGCAGTATTTT.

Comments on this clone: The same CDR3 arises from other DNA sequences in this sample as well. The CDR3 DNA is TGTGCCAGCAGTGAGGGGCAGGGAAGCAATCAGCCCCAGCATTTT. It codes for CASSEGQGSNQPQHF. The chain employs TRBV6-1 and TRBJ1-5; tentatively, D is TRBD1 (5 bases). This CDR3 has 15 residues. V lost 3 bases to trimming and J lost 1 base, with 10 bases between them. Germline-derived CDR1 and CDR2 are MNHNS and SASEGT.

This chain connects TRBV6-6 to TRBJ1-1; TRBD1 aligns across 9 bases. The ends lost 7 bases at V and 3 bases at J; junction bases unmatched: 6. The CDR3 runs to 14 residues. Germline lookup yields CDR1 MNHNY and CDR2 SVGAGI (reference sequence). CDR3 DNA: TGTGCCAGCATCCCCGGGACAGGGCACACTGAAGCTTTCTTT. Translation: CASIPGTGHTEAFF.

The chain carries TRBV10-2 and TRBJ1-1; 9 bases are a match to TRBD1. CDR1 and CDR2 (germline): WSHSY, SAAADI. The V segment lost 6 bases and the J segment 5 bases; nucleotides outside the gene matches: 7. The CDR3 is 14 amino acids. The DNA for the CDR3 is TGCGCCAGCAGGATGAGACAGGGGGGAACTGAAGCTTTCTTT. Its protein is CASRMRQGGTEAFF.

The chain combines TRBV4-3 with TRBJ1-2; TRBD1 might be the D (5 bases). The germline V and J ends were trimmed by 4 bases and 3 bases, with 15 bases remaining between them. Germline CDR1 LGHNA, CDR2 YSLEER. The length of the CDR3 is 15 residues. The CDR3 DNA follows: TGCGCCAGCAGCCCCGAGGCAGGGAGGGACTATGGCTACACCTTC. Its translation is CASSPEAGRDYGYTF.

The chain has TRBV28 and TRBJ1-1; 9 positions match TRBD1. From germline, CDR1 is MDHEN and CDR2 SYDVKM. This CDR3 contains 13 residues. With V trimmed by 8 bases and J by 5 bases, 6 bases remained unmatched. The CDR3 bases are TGTGCCAGCTCCGGGACAGGGAGAACTGAAGCTTTCTTT. Translated: CASSGTGRTEAFF.